This T cell receptor (beta chain) was identified in a study of cytomegalovirus exposure and HLA in healthy donors. Points from the study as a whole: An analysis was carried out at a later point. It showed that HLA-associated TCR beta chains were more clonally expanded than equally common non-associated chains. Accounts indicate the classifier identified cytomegalovirus status with strong specificity and sensitivity.

The primer mix had 60 Vbeta and 13 Jbeta primers. The protocol was immunoSEQ multiplex PCR, while the TCRdb copy is restricted to in-frame clones and leaves out a portion. Among approximately 130,000 clones listed, 70% to 85% were seen once. With respect to this clone: Its antigen is not known.

The junction had 8 bases not matched to a gene; V was cut back by 0 bases and J by 10 bases. The germline CDR1 and CDR2 sequences are LGHNA and YSLEER. The CDR3 loop spans 15 amino acids. The TCR was taken from a man over 45 in good health and CMV-seronegative. Sequencing input: PBMCs. The chain links TRBV4-3 to TRBJ2-1, with 8 bases fitting TRBD2. The CDR3 bases are TGCGCCAGCAGCCAAGAATACAGCGGGGGCGGAGAGCAGTTCTTC. It translates to CASSQEYSGGGEQFF.